This TCR beta chain comes out of a study of T cells in Graves' hyperthyroidism and ophthalmopathy. Study-level background: Specimen type is peripheral blood, collected at initial diagnosis prior to any treatment. Study-wide points: Blood shared most expanded thyroid clonotypes above 0.001. The model identified upcoming ophthalmopathy a median approximately seven months ahead of onset.

From RNA transcripts, TCR beta CDR3 regions were amplified. The HTBI set primed first-round TCR CDR3 RT-PCR. Using its own MiXCR run on the multiplex PCR reads, TCRdb lists one record per CDR3 protein. The table includes hundreds of thousands of distinct CDR3 sequences, 24% detected once. Lactation, pregnancy, other autoimmune disease or uncontrolled infection excluded patients. In the case of this clonotype: Its antigen is still unknown.

The TCR sequence derives from a woman aged 25-40 years with Graves' ophthalmopathy. Material: blood.

CDR3: CASSLSLETQYF. In DNA form, the CDR3 reads TGTGCCAGCAGTTTATCATTAGAGACCCAGTACTTC. This chain connects TRBV27 to TRBJ2-5; D remains ambiguous. Trimming shortened V by 0 bases and J by 4 bases, and 3 bases separated the two germline ends. The CDR3 is 12 residues long. Germline lookup yields CDR1 MNHEY and CDR2 SMNVEV (reference sequence).